This T cell receptor beta chain was recovered during a study of T cells in localized non-small cell lung cancer. Study-wide results and limits: Without multi-region sequencing, intratumor heterogeneity could not be excluded. Elevated circulating T cell density in blood was associated with longer overall survival.

This table comes from immunoSEQ multiplex PCR, and its TCRdb copy is limited to in-frame clones, with some not included. The table has almost 35,000 clones, roughly 93% seen once. As concerns this clone: The antigen remains undetermined.

There are 14 residues in the CDR3. Germline-derived CDR1 and CDR2 are SGHRS and YFSETQ. Trimming pared 4 bases from V and 5 bases from J, leaving 16 bases between. Specimen: peripheral blood, collected before any cancer treatment. The chain is built from TRBV5-1 and TRBJ2-7, with D tentatively TRBD1 (7 bases). The TCR sequence derives from a female donor aged 60 or older with stage I lung adenocarcinoma. The DNA of the CDR3 is TGCGCCAGCAGCGCGGGACAGCGCGGGAACGAGCAGTACTTC. This translates into CASSAGQRGNEQYF. The variable domain in full, with the rest retrieved from reference TRBV5-1 and TRBJ2-7, is KAGVTQTPRYLIKTRGQQVTLSCSPISGHRSVSWYQQTPGQGLQFLFEYFSETQRNKGNFPGRFSGRQFSNSRSEMNVSTLELGDSALYLCASSAGQRGNEQYFGPGTRLTVT.